This T cell receptor (beta chain) stems from a study of early T cells in non-severe SARS-CoV-2 infection. Study-level information: Sequencing used unsorted whole-blood bulk RNA, so chains lack pairing. Study conclusions and caveats: Comparison of clonotypes with VDJdb favored anti-spike CD8 responses while missing private and CD4 specificities.

This clonotype was observed at least ten times. Its antigen remains unknown. Looked up from germline, CDR1 is MGHRA and CDR2 is YSYEKL. The V segment lost 2 bases and the J segment 10 bases; nucleotides outside the gene matches: 9. This CDR3 is built from 17 residues. Each single cDNA molecule received a unique molecular identifier. In TCRdb, the 5' RACE reads were re-called with MiXCR into one record per CDR3 protein. The sample contains 53,000 or so distinct CDR3 sequences, around 12% of which appear only once. The rearrangement links TRBV4-1 to TRBJ2-1; TRBD2 agrees at 15 bases. The TCR originated in an adult who was a healthcare worker with PCR-confirmed SARS-CoV-2 infection or an uninfected control (not recorded which). The source was whole blood, collected at baseline. In DNA form, the CDR3 reads TGCGCCAGCAGCCAACGACCGGGACTAGCGGGGGGCATGGAGCAGTTCTTC. Translated: CASSQRPGLAGGMEQFF.